This T cell receptor beta chain was recovered during a study of cytomegalovirus exposure and HLA in healthy donors. General study results and limits: Reports state that TCR beta sequences accurately predicted most subjects' HLA-A and HLA-B alleles. Most TCRs appeared rarely, but some public TCRs recurred in many donors.

The PCR contained 60 Vbeta and 13 Jbeta primers. Profiled with immunoSEQ multiplex PCR; TCRdb holds only in-frame clones, not every one. The sample lists a few hundred thousand clones, 70% to 90% seen once, with 2.5% to 3.5% in the top ten. About this clone: The antigen is undetermined.

Sequenced sample: PBMCs. The source is a man aged 25-40 years in good health and CMV-seronegative.

Here the CDR3 DNA reads TGTGCCACGGCCAGGGCCTACGAGCAGTACTTC. This encodes CATARAYEQYF. This chain links TRBV7-9 with TRBJ2-7; D is possibly TRBD1 (5 bases). Germline lookup yields CDR1 SEHNR and CDR2 FQNEAQ (reference sequence). The CDR3 has 11 residues. V lost 10 bases and J lost 2, with 9 bases in between.